Sequencing of this T cell receptor beta chain was carried out in a study of cytomegalovirus exposure and HLA in healthy donors. The ends were cut back, 0 bases at V and 3 bases at J, with 12 bases in the middle. Germline V lookup: CDR1 SQVTM, CDR2 ANQGSEA. This CDR3 comprises 14 residues. With 60 Vbeta and 13 Jbeta primers, the PCR was carried out. Clones were read by immunoSEQ multiplex PCR, and TCRdb kept only the in-frame ones, dropping some. The sample holds 150,000 to 200,000 clones, 77% seen once. The source is a woman aged 30 to 39 in good health and CMV-seropositive. The V gene is TRBV29-1, the J gene TRBJ2-7; tentative D call: TRBD1 (6 bases). The sequencing sample was made of PBMCs. The CDR3 sequence is CSVEDSARGYEQYF. CDR3 coding DNA: TGCAGCGTTGAAGATTCGGCCAGGGGCTACGAGCAGTACTTC.